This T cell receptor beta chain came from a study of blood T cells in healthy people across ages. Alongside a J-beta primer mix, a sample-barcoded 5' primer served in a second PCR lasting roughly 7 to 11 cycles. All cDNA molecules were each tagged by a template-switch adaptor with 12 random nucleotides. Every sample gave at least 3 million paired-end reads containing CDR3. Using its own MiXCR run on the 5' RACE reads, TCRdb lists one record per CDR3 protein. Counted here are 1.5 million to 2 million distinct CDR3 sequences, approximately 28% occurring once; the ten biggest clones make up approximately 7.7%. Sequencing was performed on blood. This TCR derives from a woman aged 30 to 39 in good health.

The CDR3: CASSGHLARANTGELFF. The CDR3 DNA reads TGTGCCAGCAGCGGCCACCTAGCGAGAGCGAACACCGGGGAGCTGTTTTTT. The rearrangement uses TRBV7-2 and TRBJ2-2, with D possibly being TRBD2 (6 bases). This CDR3 contains 17 residues. Per germline, CDR1 SGHTA and CDR2 FQGNSA. Trimming pared 5 bases from V and 0 bases from J, leaving 16 bases between.